The T cell receptor beta chain under discussion was sequenced for a study of shared T cell receptors in the human thymus. The germline V gene encodes CDR1 SGHDN and CDR2 FVKESK. The CDR3 is 17 residues long. The J segment lost 5 bases and the V segment lost 3 bases, leaving 16 bases of the junction unmatched. Using immunoSEQ multiplex PCR, the repertoire was profiled, and TCRdb retains in-frame clones only, with some absent. The table shows roughly 500,000 clones, with 75% to 80% occurring only once. The same specimen was also included in a second study, on human thymus T cells. Per that study: Related research reported highly overlapping thymic repertoires among unrelated individuals.

This sequence originates from a boy under two years old with a congenital heart defect. The sequencing sample was made of thymocytes. The genes are TRBV14 and TRBJ2-7; 7 bases map to TRBD1. DNA for the CDR3: TGTGCCAGCAGCCATCAAGTCCCGGACAGGCTCCCTGACGAGCAGTACTTC. Amino acids: CASSHQVPDRLPDEQYF.